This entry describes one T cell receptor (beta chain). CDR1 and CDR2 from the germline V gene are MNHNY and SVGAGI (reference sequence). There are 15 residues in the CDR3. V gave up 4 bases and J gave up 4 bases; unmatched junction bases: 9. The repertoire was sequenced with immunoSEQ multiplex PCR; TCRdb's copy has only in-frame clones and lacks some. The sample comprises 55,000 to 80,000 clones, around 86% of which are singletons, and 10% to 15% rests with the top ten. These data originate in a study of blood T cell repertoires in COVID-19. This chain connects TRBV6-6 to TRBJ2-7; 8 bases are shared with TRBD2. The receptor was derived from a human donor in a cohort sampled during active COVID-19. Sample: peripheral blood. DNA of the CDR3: TGTGCCAGCAGTTCCGGATCGGGGGGGGTGTACGAGCAGTACTTC. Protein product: CASSSGSGGVYEQYF.